These 13 T cell receptor beta chains were sequenced from one sample in a study of blood T cell repertoires in COVID-19 (TCRdb year 2020). Libraries came from the immunoSEQ multiplex PCR assay. This immuneACCESS table, as held by TCRdb, lists in-frame sequences with V and J called but not all clones. Of the missing ones, under half trace to an unresolved V gene in checked studies; the others have no known cause. Here the sample has roughly 280,000 clones; about 90% occur a single time. 11% of the sample is held by the ten biggest clonotypes. The specimen was peripheral blood. These receptors all come from a woman younger than 45 with COVID-19, enrolled during active disease.

In DNA, the CDR3 is TGTGCCAGTAGTATTTCCGGAGCTAGCGGTCAGCCCCAGCATTTT. Translating it yields CASSISGASGQPQHF. The genes are TRBV19 and TRBJ1-5; D gene ambiguous. Trimming cost V 3 bases and J 6 bases, with 15 bases left between them. This CDR3 has 15 amino acids. The germline V gene has CDR1 LNHDA and CDR2 SQIVND (reference sequence).

The rearrangement links TRBV29-1 to TRBJ2-5; D may be TRBD2 (7 bases). In germline, CDR1 is SQVTM, CDR2 ANQGSEA. The CDR3 has 11 amino acids. Trimming cost V 7 bases and J 4 bases, with 10 bases left between them. The CDR3 nucleotides are TGCAGCGGGAGGGGGGGAGAGACCCAGTACTTC. It yields the protein CSGRGGETQYF. Full variable domain (rest looked up from reference TRBV29-1 and TRBJ2-5): SAVISQKPSRDICQRGTSLTIQCQVDSQVTMMFWYRQQPGQSLTLIATANQGSEATYESGFVIDKFPISRPNLTFSTLTVSNMSPEDSSIYLCSGRGGETQYFGPGTRLLVL.

This chain uses TRBV6-5 with TRBJ1-5, with unresolved D. Trimming left V 4 bases short and J 0 bases short, with 10 bases between. In germline, CDR1 is MNHEY, CDR2 SVGAGI. The CDR3 contains 15 residues. The CDR3 here is CASSFEGLSNQPQHF. As DNA, the CDR3 is TGTGCCAGCAGTTTCGAGGGTCTTAGCAATCAGCCCCAGCATTTT.

The chain recombines TRBV7-2 with TRBJ2-7; TRBD1 is a possible D gene (7 bases). V dropped 1 base and J dropped 12 bases, with 19 bases sitting between them. Germline-derived CDR1 and CDR2 are SGHTA and FQGNSA. The CDR3 consists of 14 residues. This chain's CDR3 is CASSLGSGGGVPYF. CDR3 DNA sequence: TGTGCCAGCAGCTTAGGTTCAGGGGGAGGTGTGCCGTACTTC.

The chain has TRBV12-3 or TRBV12-4 and TRBJ1-5; D is unresolved. This CDR3 contains 12 residues. Trimming left V 3 bases short and J 7 bases short, with 7 bases between. CDR3 protein: CASSFPRQPQHF. DNA of the CDR3: TGTGCCAGCAGTTTTCCGCGGCAGCCCCAGCATTTT.

The genes are TRBV11-2 and TRBJ2-1, with 14 nucleotides matching TRBD2. Looked up from germline, CDR1 is SGHAT and CDR2 is FQNNGV. Trimming cost V 6 bases and J 8 bases; bases outside gene matches: 3. The CDR3 has 14 residues. CDR3 residues: CASSGTSGSYEQFF. The CDR3 DNA is TGTGCCAGCAGTGGGACTAGCGGGAGTTATGAGCAGTTCTTC.

This rearrangement joins TRBV24-1 to TRBJ2-2; perhaps TRBD1 as D (6 bases). Germline loops: CDR1 KGHDR, CDR2 SFDVKD. This CDR3 contains 13 residues. The germline V and J ends were trimmed by 7 bases and 6 bases, with 11 bases remaining between them. CDR3 amino acids: CATRKGGSGELFF. In DNA, the CDR3 is TGTGCCACCAGAAAAGGGGGATCCGGGGAGCTGTTTTTT.

This sequence joins TRBV12-5 and TRBJ2-3, with no clear D. CDR1 LGHNT and CDR2 FRNRAP come from the germline V gene. This CDR3 has 16 residues. With 2 bases removed from V and 0 bases from J, the gap between germline ends came to 12 bases. The CDR3, as DNA: TGTGCTAGTGGTTTGTCCTCGACTTATAGCACAGATACGCAGTATTTT. This gives the protein CASGLSSTYSTDTQYF.

This clone has just a few counts. The chain joins TRBV3-1 (or the pseudogene TRBV3-2) to TRBJ2-7, with 11 positions matching TRBD1. The CDR3 totals 14 residues. Germline assignment: CDR1 LGHDT and CDR2 YNNKEL (reference sequence). After removal of 4 bases from V and 7 bases from J, the junction contained 6 bases not matched to a gene. The CDR3 loop is CASSLGQGAGEQYF. As DNA, the CDR3 is TGTGCCAGCAGCCTCGGACAGGGGGCAGGGGAGCAGTACTTC.

The rearrangement joins TRBV7-2 to TRBJ1-5; a weak D match, TRBD1 (5 bases). The CDR3 is 14 amino acids. From germline, CDR1 is SGHTA and CDR2 FQGNSA. Trimming removed 7 bases from V and 6 bases from J, with 16 bases in between. The CDR3 sequence: CASTPGGAAQPQHF. The CDR3 DNA reads TGTGCCAGCACCCCGGGCGGGGCGGCTCAGCCCCAGCATTTT.

The V gene is TRBV6-6, the J gene TRBJ2-7, with 10 bases identical to TRBD1. CDR3 length: 15 residues. Germline V gene data show CDR1 as MNHNY and CDR2 as SVGAGI (reference sequence). V was pared by 5 bases and J by 5 bases, with 9 bases of the junction left unmatched. CDR3 sequence (DNA): TGTGCCAGCAGTCCCCCGGGACAGGGGAACCACGAGCAGTACTTC. It translates to CASSPPGQGNHEQYF.

V usage is TRBV11-2 and J usage is TRBJ2-3, with D maybe TRBD2 (7 bases). The germline CDR1 and CDR2 sequences are SGHAT and FQNNGV. The V end lost 5 bases, the J end lost 2 bases, and 17 bases lay between the germline ends. CDR3 length: 16 amino acids. DNA for the CDR3: TGTGCCAGCAGCCCTAGGGGGAGGGCCCCCACAGATACGCAGTATTTT. It is translated as CASSPRGRAPTDTQYF.

J is TRBJ1-2 and V is TRBV5-6, with D unresolved. V lost 2 bases, J lost 7 bases, and 12 bases lay in between. CDR3 length equals 13 residues. The germline CDR1 and CDR2 sequences are SGHDT and YYEEEE. The CDR3 is CASSLAPPLGYTF. CDR3 sequence (DNA): TGTGCCAGCAGCTTAGCCCCCCCGCTTGGCTACACCTTC.